This is a list of T cell receptor beta chains from one sample in a study of OX40 agonist ivuxolimab in advanced cancers. Produced via immunoSEQ multiplex PCR; TCRdb's table is partial and in-frame only. The sample lists 97,000 or so clones, around 90% occurring once. Sequenced material: CD4+ or CD8+ T cells sorted from blood, taken in a trial of the OX40 agonist ivuxolimab. These receptors originate from an adult with an advanced solid tumor such as melanoma, head and neck, liver or kidney cancer. The CDR3 runs from the conserved cysteine through the conserved F or W. D genes are given only for firm matches. A clone size is listed for some rows: how often the clone was seen (once, few, many), or a class if it is expanded.

clone size	V gene	D gene	J gene	CDR3 protein	CDR3 DNA
NA	TRBV5-1	NA	TRBJ1-1	CASSWDPGASEAFF	TGCGCCAGCAGCTGGGACCCAGGGGCCTCTGAAGCTTTCTTT
once	TRBV14	NA	TRBJ2-7	CASSRRGLVRELEGHEQYF	TGTGCCAGCAGCCGCAGGGGGCTTGTGCGGGAGTTGGAGGGCCACGAGCAGTACTTC
NA	TRBV5-1	NA	TRBJ1-2	CASSLGEGYTF	TGCGCCAGCAGCCTGGGGGAGGGCTACACCTTC
NA	TRBV6-1	TRBD1	TRBJ2-7	CASRGTGGLSEQYF	TGTGCCAGCAGGGGGACAGGGGGGTTGAGCGAGCAGTACTTC
NA	TRBV6-1	NA	TRBJ1-5	CASSDRANQPQHF	TGTGCCAGCAGTGATCGGGCGAATCAGCCCCAGCATTTT
NA	TRBV9	NA	TRBJ1-2	CASSVGGIYGYTF	TGTGCCAGCAGCGTAGGAGGGATCTATGGCTACACCTTC
NA	TRBV27	NA	TRBJ2-3	CASSLRGFGTDTQYF	TGTGCCAGCAGTTTGCGAGGTTTCGGCACAGATACGCAGTATTTT
NA	TRBV5-1	NA	TRBJ1-3	CASRGDPGNTIYF	TGCGCCAGCAGAGGGGACCCTGGAAACACCATATATTTT
NA	TRBV6-5	NA	TRBJ1-1	CASSTTTPRGQAFF	TGTGCCAGCAGCACTACTACCCCCCGGGGCCAGGCTTTCTTT
NA	TRBV2	TRBD2	TRBJ2-4	CASDPLLRREGVKNIQYF	TGTGCCAGCGACCCTTTATTAAGGCGGGAGGGTGTCAAAAACATTCAGTACTTC
NA	TRBV11-2	TRBD1	TRBJ2-3	CASSLGDSSTTQYF	TGTGCCAGCAGCTTAGGGGACAGCTCTACAACGCAGTATTTT
NA	TRBV27	TRBD1	TRBJ1-4	CASRTGTGEKLFF	TGTGCCAGCAGGACCGGGACAGGCGAAAAACTGTTTTTT
NA	TRBV1	NA	TRBJ2-3	CTSTEKRGQDTQYF	TGCACCAGCACCGAGAAGCGGGGGCAGGATACGCAGTATTTT
NA	TRBV9	NA	TRBJ1-3	CASSAAALSGNTIYF	TGTGCCAGCAGCGCGGCAGCGCTCTCTGGAAACACCATATATTTT
NA	TRBV5-1	TRBD1	TRBJ1-6	CASRNSGTDNSPLHF	TGCGCCAGCAGAAACTCCGGGACAGATAATTCACCCCTCCACTTT
few	TRBV4-2	TRBD2	TRBJ2-1	CASSQVGTSGGVQQFF	TGTGCCAGCAGCCAAGTGGGGACTAGCGGGGGGGTCCAACAGTTCTTC
once	TRBV30	TRBD1	TRBJ2-7	CAWSVMGGQGFSEQYF	TGTGCCTGGAGTGTAATGGGGGGACAGGGTTTCTCCGAGCAGTACTTC
NA	TRBV4-1	NA	TRBJ1-4	CASSQLDEGVHEKLFF	TGCGCCAGCAGCCAGCTTGACGAGGGAGTACACGAAAAACTGTTTTTT
NA	TRBV7-6	NA	TRBJ2-1	CASSVTGLAHNEQFF	TGTGCCAGCAGCGTGACAGGGCTAGCGCACAATGAGCAGTTCTTC
NA	TRBV13	NA	TRBJ2-7	CASSLSAYEQYF	TGTGCCAGCAGCTTGTCCGCCTACGAGCAGTACTTC
NA	TRBV2	NA	TRBJ1-1	CASSSSAPRNTEAFF	TGTGCCAGCAGTTCATCAGCACCACGAAACACTGAAGCTTTCTTT
NA	TRBV30	TRBD1	TRBJ1-6	CAWVTGIESPLHF	TGTGCCTGGGTGACAGGGATCGAATCACCCCTCCACTTT
NA	TRBV30	NA	TRBJ1-6	CAWSVEGRSYNSPLHF	TGTGCCTGGAGTGTGGAAGGAAGGTCCTATAATTCACCCCTCCACTTT
NA	TRBV7-8	NA	TRBJ1-6	CASSPLNSYNSPLHF	TGTGCCAGCAGTCCATTAAACTCCTATAATTCACCCCTCCACTTT
NA	TRBV6-5	NA	TRBJ1-2	CASSYNRQARFGYTF	TGTGCCAGCAGTTACAATCGACAGGCCAGGTTTGGCTACACCTTC
few	TRBV5-1	TRBD2	TRBJ2-1	CASSKVRGLAYEQFF	TGCGCCAGCAGTAAGGTCCGGGGACTAGCTTATGAGCAGTTCTTC
NA	TRBV30	NA	TRBJ1-5	CAWSASNQPQHF	TGTGCCTGGAGTGCTAGCAATCAGCCCCAGCATTTT
NA	TRBV6-1	NA	TRBJ2-7	CASYSPHPPYEQYF	TGTGCCAGCTACAGCCCGCACCCCCCCTACGAGCAGTACTTC
NA	TRBV5-1	TRBD2	TRBJ2-1	CASTPGLANNEQFF	TGCGCCAGCACCCCGGGACTAGCGAACAATGAGCAGTTCTTC
once	TRBV6-5	NA	TRBJ2-2	CASSYLILGSFGELFF	TGTGCCAGCAGTTATTTAATCCTAGGGTCTTTCGGGGAGCTGTTTTTT
once	TRBV28	TRBD2	TRBJ2-7	CASRVAGGTYEQYF	TGTGCCAGCAGGGTAGCGGGAGGAACCTACGAGCAGTACTTC
NA	TRBV11-2	NA	TRBJ1-1	CASTRGGAITEAFF	TGTGCCAGCACCCGAGGCGGGGCAATCACTGAAGCTTTCTTT
NA	TRBV6-5	NA	TRBJ1-5	CASSYFSGQPQHF	TGTGCCAGCAGTTACTTCTCGGGTCAGCCCCAGCATTTT
NA	TRBV30	TRBD1	TRBJ1-1	CAWGLQGAVLYTEAFF	TGTGCCTGGGGCTTACAGGGGGCTGTATTGTACACTGAAGCTTTCTTT
NA	TRBV9	NA	TRBJ2-1	CASARALGNEQFF	TGTGCCAGCGCTAGGGCTCTAGGCAATGAGCAGTTCTTC
NA	TRBV5-1	TRBD2	TRBJ2-1	CASSKGLAGGNEQFF	TGCGCCAGCAGCAAGGGACTAGCGGGGGGCAATGAGCAGTTCTTC
once	TRBV19	NA	TRBJ2-3	CASSIMGSTDTQYF	TGTGCCAGTAGTATAATGGGAAGCACAGATACGCAGTATTTT
NA	TRBV11-2	NA	TRBJ2-7	CASSPRTSFYEQYF	TGTGCCAGCAGCCCCCGAACTAGTTTCTACGAGCAGTACTTC
NA	TRBV5-4	TRBD1	TRBJ1-4	CASSGQQGAGEKLFF	TGTGCCAGCAGCGGACAGCAGGGGGCCGGGGAAAAACTGTTTTTT
once	TRBV9	NA	TRBJ2-7	CASSPQGGAYYEQYF	TGTGCCAGCAGCCCCCAAGGAGGGGCGTACTACGAGCAGTACTTC
NA	TRBV9	NA	TRBJ1-5	CASSPQTGPNQPQHF	TGTGCCAGCAGCCCCCAGACAGGTCCCAATCAGCCCCAGCATTTT
NA	TRBV30	NA	TRBJ1-3	CAWTLGTFWGNTIYF	TGTGCCTGGACCCTCGGGACCTTCTGGGGAAACACCATATATTTT
NA	TRBV27	TRBD1	TRBJ2-7	CASSNFGQVAYEQYF	TGTGCCAGCAGTAACTTCGGACAGGTCGCCTACGAGCAGTACTTC
NA	TRBV2	TRBD2	TRBJ2-3	CASRLAGGPSDTQYF	TGTGCCAGCAGGTTAGCGGGGGGGCCGTCAGATACGCAGTATTTT
once	TRBV7-9	NA	TRBJ2-5	CASSSTHPAVETQYF	TGTGCCAGCAGCTCCACACACCCAGCTGTGGAGACCCAGTACTTC
NA	TRBV4-1	TRBD1	TRBJ1-5	CASSPGTAYNQPQHF	TGCGCCAGCAGCCCCGGGACAGCTTACAATCAGCCCCAGCATTTT
NA	TRBV6-1	NA	TRBJ1-5	CASSLITGRNQPQHF	TGTGCCAGCAGTCTCATTACAGGGCGAAATCAGCCCCAGCATTTT
NA	TRBV30	NA	TRBJ1-1	CAWSVQGLGNTEAFF	TGTGCCTGGAGTGTACAAGGTCTGGGGAACACTGAAGCTTTCTTT
NA	TRBV28	NA	TRBJ1-1	CASSLDGNTEAFF	TGTGCCAGCAGTTTAGACGGGAACACTGAAGCTTTCTTT